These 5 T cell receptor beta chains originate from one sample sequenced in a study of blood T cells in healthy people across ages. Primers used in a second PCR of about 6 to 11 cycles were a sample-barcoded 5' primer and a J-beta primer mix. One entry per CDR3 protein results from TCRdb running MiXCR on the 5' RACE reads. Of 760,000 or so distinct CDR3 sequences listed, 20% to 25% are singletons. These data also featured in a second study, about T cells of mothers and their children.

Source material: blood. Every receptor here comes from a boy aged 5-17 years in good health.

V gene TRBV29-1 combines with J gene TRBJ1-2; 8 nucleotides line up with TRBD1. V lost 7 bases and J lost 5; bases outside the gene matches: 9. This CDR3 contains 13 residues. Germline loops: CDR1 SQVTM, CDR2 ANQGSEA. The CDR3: CSAVAGGGYGYTF. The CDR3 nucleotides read TGCAGCGCCGTGGCAGGGGGCGGTTATGGCTACACCTTC.

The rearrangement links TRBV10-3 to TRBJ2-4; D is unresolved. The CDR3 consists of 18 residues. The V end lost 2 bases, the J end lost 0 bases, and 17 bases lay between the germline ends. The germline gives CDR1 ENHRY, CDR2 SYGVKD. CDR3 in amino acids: CAISEGMVTNLAKNIQYF. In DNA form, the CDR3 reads TGTGCCATCAGTGAGGGTATGGTGACAAATCTAGCCAAAAACATTCAGTACTTC.

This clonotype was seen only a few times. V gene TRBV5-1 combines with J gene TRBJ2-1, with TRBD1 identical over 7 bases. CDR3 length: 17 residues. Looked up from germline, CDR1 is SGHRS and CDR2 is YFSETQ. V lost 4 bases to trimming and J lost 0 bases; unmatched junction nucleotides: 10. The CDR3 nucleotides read TGCGCCAGCAGCACCCGGGACAGCATAGCCTCCTACAATGAGCAGTTCTTC. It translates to CASSTRDSIASYNEQFF.

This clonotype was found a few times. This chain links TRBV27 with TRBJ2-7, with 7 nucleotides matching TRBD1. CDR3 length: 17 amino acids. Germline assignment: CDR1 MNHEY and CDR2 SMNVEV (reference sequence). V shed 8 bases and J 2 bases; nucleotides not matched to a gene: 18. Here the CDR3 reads CASAPGQPKRVAYEQYF. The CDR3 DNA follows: TGTGCCAGCGCTCCGGGACAGCCGAAAAGGGTCGCCTACGAGCAGTACTTC.

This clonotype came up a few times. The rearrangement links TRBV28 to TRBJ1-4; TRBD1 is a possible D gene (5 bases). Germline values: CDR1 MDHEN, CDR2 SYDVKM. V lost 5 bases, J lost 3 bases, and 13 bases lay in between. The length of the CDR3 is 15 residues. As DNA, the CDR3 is TGTGCCAGCAGTCCCCCGACAGCCCCTAATGAAAAACTGTTTTTT. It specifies CASSPPTAPNEKLFF. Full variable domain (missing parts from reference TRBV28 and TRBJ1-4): DVKVTQSSRYLVKRTGEKVFLECVQDMDHENMFWYRQDPGLGLRLIYFSYDVKMKEKGDIPEGYSVSREKKERFSLILESASTNQTSMYLCASSPPTAPNEKLFFGSGTQLSVL.